Following are 8 T cell receptor beta chains from one sample sequenced in a study of blood T cell repertoires in COVID-19. Here immunoSEQ multiplex PCR was the method, and the copy in TCRdb shows in-frame clones only, minus some. The sample carries about 270,000 clones, 85% recorded once. The sample comprised PBMCs or T cells enriched from blood (not recorded which). These receptors all stem from a woman aged 50 to 65 with acute COVID-19.

The chain combines TRBV13 with TRBJ1-4; 7 bases fit TRBD1. The CDR3 consists of 15 residues. CDR1 is PRHDT, CDR2 FYEKMQ, per germline (reference sequence). V gave up 5 bases and J gave up 2 bases; unmatched junction bases: 5. The CDR3 spells CASSAYRGTNEKLFF. DNA of the CDR3: TGTGCCAGCAGCGCGTACAGGGGTACTAATGAAAAACTGTTTTTT. The complete variable domain, with remaining parts taken from reference TRBV13 and TRBJ1-4, reads AAGVIQSPRHLIKEKRETATLKCYPIPRHDTVYWYQQGPGQDPQFLISFYEKMQSDKGSIPDRFSAQQFSDYHSELNMSSLELGDSALYFCASSAYRGTNEKLFFGSGTQLSVL.

The J gene is TRBJ1-3, the V gene TRBV11-2, with 7 nucleotides matching TRBD1. After removal of 5 bases from V and 2 bases from J, the junction contained 9 bases not matched to a gene. Germline V gives CDR1 SGHAT, CDR2 FQNNGV. CDR3 size: 16 residues. The CDR3 DNA sequence: TGTGCCAGCAGCCTGGACAGGATACCTCCTGGAAACACCATATATTTT. Its protein product is CASSLDRIPPGNTIYF. Full variable domain (remainder filled in from reference TRBV11-2 and TRBJ1-3): EAGVAQSPRYKIIEKRQSVAFWCNPISGHATLYWYQQILGQGPKLLIQFQNNGVVDDSQLPKDRFSAERLKGVDSTLKIQPAKLEDSAVYLCASSLDRIPPGNTIYFGEGSWLTVV.

This clone occurred a few times. The chain combines TRBV6-2 or TRBV6-3 with TRBJ1-1; perhaps TRBD1 as D (5 bases). V lost 6 bases, J lost 4 bases, and 12 bases lay in between. Per the germline V gene, CDR1 is MNHEY and CDR2 is SVGEGT. The CDR3 consists of 13 residues. In nucleotides, the CDR3 is TGTGCCAGCAGCGGCAGGGTAGTCACTGAAGCTTTCTTT. It specifies CASSGRVVTEAFF.

V and J are TRBV27 and TRBJ2-6; D uncertain. CDR1 and CDR2 from the germline V gene are MNHEY and SMNVEV (reference sequence). The CDR3 is 19 amino acids. Trimming pared 5 bases from V and 1 base from J, leaving 21 bases between. The CDR3 DNA follows: TGTGCCAGCAGTCTCCTCAATTCGTTTTTAACTTCTGGGGCCAACGTCCTGACTTTC. This sequence encodes CASSLLNSFLTSGANVLTF.

This clone was picked up a small number of times. The chain couples TRBV5-4 to TRBJ1-1; 12 bases line up with TRBD1. Germline V gives CDR1 SGHNT, CDR2 YYREEE (reference sequence). The CDR3 sequence is 17 residues long. Trimming took 1 base from V and 4 from J; bases not matched to a gene: 8. DNA for the CDR3: TGTGCCAGCAGCTTGCCCGGGACAGGGGGCAAGAGCACTGAAGCTTTCTTT. Its translation is CASSLPGTGGKSTEAFF.

The rearrangement uses TRBV30 and TRBJ1-2, with 8 nucleotides matching TRBD1. Germline V gene data show CDR1 as GTSNPN and CDR2 as SVGIG (reference sequence). This CDR3 is 10 amino acids long. Trimming took 8 bases from V and 5 from J; bases not matched to a gene: 1. CDR3 nucleotide sequence: TGTGCCGGACAGGGTTATGGCTACACCTTC. Protein product: CAGQGYGYTF. The full variable domain, its missing parts supplied by reference TRBV30 and TRBJ1-2, is SQTIHQWPATLVQPVGSPLSLECTVEGTSNPNLYWYRQAAGRGLQLLFYSVGIGQISSEVPQNLSASRPQDRQFILSSKKLLLSDSGFYLCAGQGYGYTFGSGTRLTVV.

The rearrangement links TRBV19 to TRBJ1-4, with a weak D call TRBD1 (6 bases). Per germline, CDR1 LNHDA and CDR2 SQIVND (reference sequence). V was shortened by 7 bases and J by 8 bases, with 20 bases between the two germline ends. The CDR3 runs 15 residues. CDR3 amino acids: CASTQQGSHDEKLFF. The CDR3 DNA reads as TGTGCCAGTACTCAACAGGGATCCCACGACGAAAAACTGTTTTTT.

The rearrangement links TRBV5-8 to TRBJ2-3; 7 positions match TRBD1. The V and J ends lost 6 bases and 0 bases, in that order; junction bases with no gene match: 7. Germline V gene lookup returns CDR1 SGHTS and CDR2 YDEGEE. The CDR3 loop spans 15 amino acids. The CDR3 is CASTIDRVSTDTQYF. CDR3 DNA: TGTGCCAGCACCATAGACAGGGTCAGCACAGATACGCAGTATTTT.